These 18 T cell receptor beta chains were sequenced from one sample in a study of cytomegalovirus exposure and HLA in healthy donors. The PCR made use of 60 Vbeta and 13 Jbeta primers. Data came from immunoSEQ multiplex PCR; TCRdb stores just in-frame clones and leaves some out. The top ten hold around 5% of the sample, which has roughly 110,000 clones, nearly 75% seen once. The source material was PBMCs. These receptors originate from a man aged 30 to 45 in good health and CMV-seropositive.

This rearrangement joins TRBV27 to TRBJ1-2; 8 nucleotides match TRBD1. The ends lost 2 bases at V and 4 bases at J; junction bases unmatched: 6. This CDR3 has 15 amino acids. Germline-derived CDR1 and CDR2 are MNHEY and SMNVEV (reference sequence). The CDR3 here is CASSLIRTGIYGYTF. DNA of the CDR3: TGTGCCAGCAGTTTAATCAGGACAGGGATCTATGGCTACACCTTC.

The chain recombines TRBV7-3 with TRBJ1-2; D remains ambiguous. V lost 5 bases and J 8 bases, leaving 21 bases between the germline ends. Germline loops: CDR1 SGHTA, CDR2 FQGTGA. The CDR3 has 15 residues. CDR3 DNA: TGTGCCAGCAGCCCAACCATTCCGGGAGCTTCCGGCTACACCTTC. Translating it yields CASSPTIPGASGYTF. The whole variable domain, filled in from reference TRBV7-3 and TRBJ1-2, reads GAGVSQTPSNKVTEKGKYVELRCDPISGHTALYWYRQSLGQGPEFLIYFQGTGAADDSGLPNDRFFAVRPEGSVSTLKIQRTERGDSAVYLCASSPTIPGASGYTFGSGTRLTVV.

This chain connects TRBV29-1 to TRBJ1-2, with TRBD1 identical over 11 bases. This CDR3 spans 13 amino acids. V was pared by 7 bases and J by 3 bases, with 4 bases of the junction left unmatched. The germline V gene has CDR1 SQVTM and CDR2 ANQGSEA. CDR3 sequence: CSGPGQGDYGYTF. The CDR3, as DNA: TGCAGCGGCCCGGGACAGGGGGACTATGGCTACACCTTC.

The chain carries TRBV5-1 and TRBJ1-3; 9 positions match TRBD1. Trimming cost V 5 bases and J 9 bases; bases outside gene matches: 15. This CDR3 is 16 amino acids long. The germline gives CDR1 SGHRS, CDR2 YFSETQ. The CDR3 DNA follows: TGCGCCAGCAGGCCGGGACAGGGAAGGAGGCAAGGCACCATATATTTT. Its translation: CASRPGQGRRQGTIYF.

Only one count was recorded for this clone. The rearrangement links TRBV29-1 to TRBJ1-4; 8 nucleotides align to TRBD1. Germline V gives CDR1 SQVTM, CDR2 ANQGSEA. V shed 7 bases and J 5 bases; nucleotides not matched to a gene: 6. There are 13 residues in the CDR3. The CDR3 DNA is TGCAGCGCAGACAGGGGTCTGAATGAAAAACTGTTTTTT. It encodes CSADRGLNEKLFF.

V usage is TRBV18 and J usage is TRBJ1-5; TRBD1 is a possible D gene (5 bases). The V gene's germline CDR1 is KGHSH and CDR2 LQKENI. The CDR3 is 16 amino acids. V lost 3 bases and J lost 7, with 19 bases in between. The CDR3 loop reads CASSPSIRPGGQPQHF. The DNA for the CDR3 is TGTGCCAGCTCACCTTCCATACGGCCCGGGGGACAGCCCCAGCATTTT.

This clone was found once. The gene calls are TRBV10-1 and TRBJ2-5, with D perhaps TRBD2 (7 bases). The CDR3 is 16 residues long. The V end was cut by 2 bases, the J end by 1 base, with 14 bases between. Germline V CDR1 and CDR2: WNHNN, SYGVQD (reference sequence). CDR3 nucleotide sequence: TGCGCCAGCAGTGAGGGGGGGGCGGGGAGCCAAGAGACCCAGTACTTC. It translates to CASSEGGAGSQETQYF.

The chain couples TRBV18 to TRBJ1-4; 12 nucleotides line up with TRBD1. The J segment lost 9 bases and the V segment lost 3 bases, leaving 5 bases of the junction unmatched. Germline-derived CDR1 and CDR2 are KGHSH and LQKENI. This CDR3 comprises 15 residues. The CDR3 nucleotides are TGTGCCAGCTCACCCCCGGGACAGGGGGCGAAAAAACTGTTTTTT. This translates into CASSPPGQGAKKLFF.

In DNA form, the CDR3 reads TGTGCCTGGATACGGGGGGCATGTGAAGCTTTCTTT. Translated: CAWIRGACEAFF. The chain carries TRBV30 and TRBJ1-1, with a weak D call TRBD1 (6 bases). V was shortened by 4 bases and J by 7 bases, with 13 bases between the two germline ends. The CDR3 extends over 12 amino acids. CDR1 GTSNPN and CDR2 SVGIG come from the germline V gene (reference sequence).

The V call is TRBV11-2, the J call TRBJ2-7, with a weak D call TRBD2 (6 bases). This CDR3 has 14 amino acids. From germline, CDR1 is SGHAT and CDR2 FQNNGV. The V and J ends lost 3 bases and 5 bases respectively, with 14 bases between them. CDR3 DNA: TGTGCCAGCAGCTTTCTGGGGGGATTGAACGAGCAGTACTTC. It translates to CASSFLGGLNEQYF.

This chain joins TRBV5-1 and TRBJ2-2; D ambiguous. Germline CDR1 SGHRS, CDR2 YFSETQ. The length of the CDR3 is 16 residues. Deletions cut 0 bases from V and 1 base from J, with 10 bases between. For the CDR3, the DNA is TGCGCCAGCAGCTTGGTCGTATCCCGGAACACCGGGGAGCTGTTTTTT. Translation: CASSLVVSRNTGELFF.

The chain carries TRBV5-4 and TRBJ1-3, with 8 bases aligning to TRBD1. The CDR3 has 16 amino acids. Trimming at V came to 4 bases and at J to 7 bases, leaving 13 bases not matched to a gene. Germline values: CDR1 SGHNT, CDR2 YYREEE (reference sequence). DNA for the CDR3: TGTGCCAGCAGCATTGGGGCAGGGGGCCTTGAGAACACCATATATTTT. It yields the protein CASSIGAGGLENTIYF. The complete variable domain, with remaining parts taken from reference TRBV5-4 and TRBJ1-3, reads ETGVTQSPTHLIKTRGQQVTLRCSSQSGHNTVSWYQQALGQGPQFIFQYYREEENGRGNFPPRFSGLQFPNYSSELNVNALELDDSALYLCASSIGAGGLENTIYFGEGSWLTVV.

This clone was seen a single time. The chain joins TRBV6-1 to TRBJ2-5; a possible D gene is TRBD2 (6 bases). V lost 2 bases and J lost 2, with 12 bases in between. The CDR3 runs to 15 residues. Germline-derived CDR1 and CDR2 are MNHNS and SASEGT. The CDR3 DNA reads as TGTGCCAGCAGTGAAAGTGGGGGGTTTCAAGAGACCCAGTACTTC. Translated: CASSESGGFQETQYF.

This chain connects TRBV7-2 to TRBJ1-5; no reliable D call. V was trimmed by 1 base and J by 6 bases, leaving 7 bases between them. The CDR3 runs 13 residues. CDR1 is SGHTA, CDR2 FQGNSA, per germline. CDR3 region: CASSLGAGQPQHF. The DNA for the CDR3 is TGTGCCAGCAGCTTAGGGGCGGGTCAGCCCCAGCATTTT.

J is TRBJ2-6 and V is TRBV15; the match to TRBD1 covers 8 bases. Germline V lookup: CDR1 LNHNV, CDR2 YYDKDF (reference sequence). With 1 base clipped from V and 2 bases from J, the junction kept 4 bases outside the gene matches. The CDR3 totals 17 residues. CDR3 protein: CATSRGLDRAGANVLTF. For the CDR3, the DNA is TGTGCCACCAGCAGAGGGTTGGACAGGGCTGGGGCCAACGTCCTGACTTTC.

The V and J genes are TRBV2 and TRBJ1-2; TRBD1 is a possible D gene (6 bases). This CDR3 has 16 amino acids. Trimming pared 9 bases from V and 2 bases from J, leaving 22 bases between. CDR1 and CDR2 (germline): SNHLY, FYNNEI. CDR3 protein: CARRGGTARPNYGYTF. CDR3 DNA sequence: TGTGCCAGGAGGGGGGGCACCGCGAGGCCAAACTATGGCTACACCTTC.

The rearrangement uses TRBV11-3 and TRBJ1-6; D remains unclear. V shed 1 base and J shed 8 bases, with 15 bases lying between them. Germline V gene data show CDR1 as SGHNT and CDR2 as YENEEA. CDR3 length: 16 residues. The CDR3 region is CASSLVGSGCDSPLHF. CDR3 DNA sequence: TGTGCCAGCAGCTTAGTGGGATCGGGGTGCGATTCACCCCTCCACTTT.

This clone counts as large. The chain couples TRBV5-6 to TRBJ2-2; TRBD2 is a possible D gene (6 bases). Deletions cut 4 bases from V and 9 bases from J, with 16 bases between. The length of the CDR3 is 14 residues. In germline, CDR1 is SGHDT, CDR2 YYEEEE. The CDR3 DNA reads TGTGCCAGCAGCCTGGACGGGGGAGGCAGGGAGCTGTTTTTT. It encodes CASSLDGGGRELFF.